The T cell receptor beta chain under discussion was sequenced for a study of blood T cell repertoires in COVID-19. The data were produced by immunoSEQ multiplex PCR, yet TCRdb's version contains in-frame clones alone and is incomplete. Of 90,000 to 130,000 clones listed, roughly 82% are singletons. Germline V lookup: CDR1 LNHDA, CDR2 SQIVND (reference sequence). The CDR3 has 16 amino acids. V was trimmed by 3 bases and J by 1 base, leaving 13 bases between them. Material: peripheral blood. This receptor was taken from a woman aged 60-70 years with acute or convalescent COVID-19. V and J are TRBV19 and TRBJ1-5, with a tentative D call TRBD1 (5 bases). CDR3 sequence (DNA): TGTGCCAGTAGTATCCCCTCCGGGGGGAGCAATCAGCCCCAGCATTTT. It yields the protein CASSIPSGGSNQPQHF.